The 27 T cell receptor beta chains presented below share a single source sample, sequenced in a study of early stage breast cancer tumors (TCRdb year 2017). The library was generated by the immunoSEQ multiplex PCR assay. TCRdb took over this immuneACCESS table, retaining in-frame rearrangements with V and J assigned. Such tables are incomplete; in checked studies, under half of the missing clones stem from an unresolved V gene, and the remainder is unexplained. This sample holds nearly 70,000 clones; 80% were observed only once. Jointly, the top ten make up 4.7% of the sample. The sequencing input was blood. The source of these receptors is a person aged 35-55 years with breast cancer.

The V and J genes are TRBV7-2 and TRBJ2-7, with D perhaps TRBD2 (5 bases). Germline V lookup: CDR1 SGHTA, CDR2 FQGNSA. Trimming cost V 3 bases and J 2 bases, with 17 bases left between them. This CDR3 is 16 amino acids long. The CDR3 reads CASSLAGGGTPYEQYF. The CDR3 DNA reads TGTGCCAGCAGCTTGGCCGGAGGCGGAACCCCCTACGAGCAGTACTTC.

As to this clone: This CDR3 is also generated by other DNA sequences in the sample. The rearrangement joins TRBV28 to TRBJ2-7, with D maybe TRBD2 (6 bases). This CDR3 has 12 residues. Germline CDR1 is MDHEN and CDR2 is SYDVKM. Trimming stripped 2 bases from V and 4 bases from J, with 6 bases between. CDR3 in amino acids: CASSLSGYEQYF. As DNA, the CDR3 is TGTGCCAGCAGTTTAAGCGGGTACGAGCAGTACTTC.

The chain joins TRBV5-1 to TRBJ2-2, with TRBD2 identical over 8 bases. Germline trimming cut 5 bases from V and 5 bases from J; bases unmatched to any gene: 2. The germline V gene has CDR1 SGHRS and CDR2 YFSETQ. The CDR3 covers 13 residues. CDR3: CASSREGTGELFF. As DNA, the CDR3 is TGCGCCAGCAGTCGGGAGGGGACCGGGGAGCTGTTTTTT.

This chain links TRBV28 with TRBJ2-1; 11 bases are a match to TRBD1. Trimming took 6 bases from V and 2 from J; bases not matched to a gene: 6. The germline gives CDR1 MDHEN, CDR2 SYDVKM. The CDR3 has 16 amino acids. CDR3 residues: CASSLGTGGTYNEQFF. In DNA form, the CDR3 reads TGTGCCAGCAGCCTCGGGACAGGGGGAACCTACAATGAGCAGTTCTTC.

This chain connects TRBV9 to TRBJ2-1; TRBD2 agrees at 8 bases. The CDR3 is made up of 16 amino acids. The V segment lost 2 bases and the J segment 8 bases; nucleotides outside the gene matches: 12. Germline V gives CDR1 SGDLS, CDR2 YYNGEE. CDR3 DNA: TGTGCCAGCAGCGTTGCTCAGCGGGGGCCCTGGGATGAGCAGTTCTTC. This gives the protein CASSVAQRGPWDEQFF.

The chain joins TRBV9 to TRBJ2-7, with a weak D call TRBD1 (6 bases). V shed 0 bases and J shed 2 bases, with 12 bases lying between them. Germline V gene data show CDR1 as SGDLS and CDR2 as YYNGEE. The CDR3 runs to 15 residues. The CDR3 spells CASSVGVRQAYEQYF. In DNA, the CDR3 is TGTGCCAGCAGCGTAGGGGTTCGACAGGCCTACGAGCAGTACTTC. Looking up the rest from reference TRBV9 and TRBJ2-7 gives the full variable domain: DSGVTQTPKHLITATGQRVTLRCSPRSGDLSVYWYQQSLDQGLQFLIQYYNGEERAKGNILERFSAQQFPDLHSELNLSSLELGDSALYFCASSVGVRQAYEQYFGPGTRLTVT.

This chain connects TRBV28 to TRBJ1-5; unclear D gene. CDR1 and CDR2 from the germline V gene are MDHEN and SYDVKM. V lost 11 bases and J lost 2, with 16 bases in between. The CDR3 extends over 14 amino acids. CDR3 in amino acids: CAHNGILGNQPQHF. CDR3 DNA sequence: TGTGCCCATAATGGGATATTGGGCAATCAGCCCCAGCATTTT.

The chain recombines TRBV19 with TRBJ2-7; D is perhaps TRBD1 (5 bases). Germline CDR1 LNHDA, CDR2 SQIVND (reference sequence). CDR3 size: 14 residues. The V end was cut by 3 bases, the J end by 0 bases, with 9 bases between. CDR3 in amino acids: CASSITRDSYEQYF. Here the CDR3 DNA reads TGTGCCAGTAGTATCACCAGGGACTCCTACGAGCAGTACTTC.

The chain employs TRBV9 and TRBJ2-1, with a possible D match to TRBD2 (6 bases). The germline CDR1 and CDR2 sequences are SGDLS and YYNGEE. The CDR3 covers 16 residues. V gave up 0 bases and J gave up 2 bases, with 12 bases separating them. The CDR3 is CASSVDIAAPYNEQFF. CDR3 coding DNA: TGTGCCAGCAGCGTAGACATAGCGGCCCCCTACAATGAGCAGTTCTTC.

This clone has just one count. J is TRBJ2-7 and V is TRBV5-5; 11 bases align to TRBD2. CDR3 length: 16 residues. The V segment lost 0 bases and the J segment 2 bases; nucleotides outside the gene matches: 4. CDR1 and CDR2 from the germline V gene are SGHKS and YYEKEE (reference sequence). CDR3 residues: CASSLGTSGSPYEQYF. CDR3 nucleotides: TGTGCCAGCAGCTTGGGGACTAGCGGGTCCCCCTACGAGCAGTACTTC.

This clone has just one count. V usage is TRBV19 and J usage is TRBJ1-5; D call uncertain. Trimming took off 3 bases at V and 7 bases at J, with 10 bases between the two ends. This CDR3 is built from 13 residues. The germline V gene encodes CDR1 LNHDA and CDR2 SQIVND (reference sequence). CDR3 bases: TGTGCCAGTAGTATCTTGACGGACCAGCCCCAGCATTTT. Amino acids: CASSILTDQPQHF.

V and J are TRBV5-5 and TRBJ2-7; D perhaps matches TRBD2 (6 bases). Trimming removed 5 bases at V and 0 bases at J, with 15 bases between. This CDR3 has 15 residues. Per germline, CDR1 SGHKS and CDR2 YYEKEE (reference sequence). The DNA for the CDR3 is TGTGCCAGCAGTCTTTCCGCGGGGAGCTCCTACGAGCAGTACTTC. Its translation: CASSLSAGSSYEQYF.

The CDR3 nucleotides read TGTGCCAGCGGTAGCGCCCAAGAGACCCAGTACTTC. As protein: CASGSAQETQYF. The genes are TRBV6-6 and TRBJ2-5; TRBD2 might be the D (5 bases). Trimming left V 8 bases short and J 1 base short, with 8 bases between. Germline-derived CDR1 and CDR2 are MNHNY and SVGAGI (reference sequence). CDR3 length: 12 residues.

The rearrangement uses TRBV6-1 and TRBJ1-1; D uncertain. The CDR3 has 15 amino acids. Trimming left V 6 bases short and J 3 bases short, with 17 bases between. Germline CDR1 reads MNHNS; CDR2 reads SASEGT. CDR3: CASSPATILDTEAFF. CDR3 DNA: TGTGCCAGCAGCCCTGCTACTATCCTTGACACTGAAGCTTTCTTT.

The V call is TRBV4-1, the J call TRBJ1-4; 9 bases fit TRBD1. With V trimmed by 6 bases and J by 8 bases, 10 bases remained unmatched. Germline-derived CDR1 and CDR2 are MGHRA and YSYEKL. The CDR3 length is 15 residues. The CDR3 here is CASSQRDRAREKLFF. The CDR3 coding sequence is TGCGCCAGCAGTCAAAGGGACAGGGCAAGGGAAAAACTGTTTTTT.

V is TRBV6-6 and J is TRBJ1-1; a possible D gene is TRBD1 (6 bases). CDR1 is MNHNY, CDR2 SVGAGI, per germline (reference sequence). The CDR3 is 12 residues long. Between the trimmed V and J ends, which lost 6 bases and 5 bases, there was a span of 10 bases. This CDR3 reads CASRSGETEAFF. The CDR3, as DNA: TGTGCCAGCAGGTCAGGGGAAACTGAAGCTTTCTTT.

This clone was observed a few times. The chain is built from TRBV28 and TRBJ2-7; perhaps TRBD2 as D (6 bases). CDR3 length: 11 residues. Trimming removed 9 bases at V and 3 bases at J, with 9 bases between. CDR1 and CDR2 from the germline V gene are MDHEN and SYDVKM. CDR3 sequence reads: CASGGDYEQYF. The CDR3 DNA sequence: TGTGCCAGTGGAGGGGACTACGAGCAGTACTTC.

This clone has a handful of counts. The chain couples TRBV7-9 to TRBJ1-2, with 7 positions matching TRBD1. This CDR3 region has 13 residues. V shed 4 bases and J 4 bases; nucleotides not matched to a gene: 3. Germline assignment: CDR1 SEHNR and CDR2 FQNEAQ (reference sequence). The CDR3 here is CASSSTGRYGYTF. CDR3 nucleotide sequence: TGTGCCAGCAGCTCGACAGGGCGCTATGGCTACACCTTC.

In DNA form, the CDR3 reads TGTGCCAGCTCGTCTTCGACAGTCCCGGGAAACACCATATATTTT. This encodes CASSSSTVPGNTIYF. This chain joins TRBV18 and TRBJ1-3; weak D call: TRBD1 (5 bases). V was pared by 6 bases and J by 4 bases, with 16 bases between. Looked up from germline, CDR1 is KGHSH and CDR2 is LQKENI. This CDR3 has 15 residues.

The chain recombines TRBV30 with TRBJ2-7; maybe TRBD2 (5 bases). The CDR3 has 13 amino acids. The V gene's germline CDR1 is GTSNPN and CDR2 SVGIG (reference sequence). Trimming shortened V by 1 base and J by 9 bases, and 16 bases separated the two germline ends. The CDR3 bases are TGTGCCTGGAGTGGACGACGGGGTAGAGGGCAGTACTTC. It codes for CAWSGRRGRGQYF.

CDR3 in DNA: TGTGCCAGCAGTGAAAGCCTCTACGAGCAGTACTTC. This encodes CASSESLYEQYF. The chain carries TRBV25-1 and TRBJ2-7; D ambiguous. Trimming pared 2 bases from V and 3 bases from J, leaving 5 bases between. Germline V lookup: CDR1 MGHDK, CDR2 SYGVNS. This CDR3 is built from 12 residues.

This chain joins TRBV5-5 and TRBJ1-5; D is possibly TRBD1 (6 bases). Germline V CDR1 and CDR2: SGHKS, YYEKEE (reference sequence). The CDR3 sequence is 15 residues long. The germline V and J ends were trimmed by 5 bases and 0 bases, with 12 bases remaining between them. The CDR3 is CASSSSGDSNQPQHF. The CDR3 coding sequence is TGTGCCAGCAGTTCCTCAGGGGATAGCAATCAGCCCCAGCATTTT.

The J gene is TRBJ1-5, the V gene TRBV12-5; D not certain. The CDR3 is 14 residues long. Germline CDR1 reads LGHNT; CDR2 reads FRNRAP. The germline V and J ends were trimmed by 1 base and 4 bases, with 8 bases remaining between them. For the CDR3, the DNA is TGTGCTAGTGGTTTGGGACCCTTTAATCAGCCCCAGCATTTT. Translated, it gives CASGLGPFNQPQHF.

This rearrangement joins TRBV18 to TRBJ1-4, with D uncertain. The length of the CDR3 is 13 residues. Trimming shortened V by 7 bases and J by 5 bases, and 11 bases separated the two germline ends. Looked up from germline, CDR1 is KGHSH and CDR2 is LQKENI. The CDR3 reads CASLRDLNEKLFF. The CDR3, as DNA: TGTGCCAGCTTAAGGGATCTCAATGAAAAACTGTTTTTT.

The chain is built from TRBV28 and TRBJ2-7; D gene uncertain. CDR1 MDHEN and CDR2 SYDVKM come from the germline V gene. V was pared by 5 bases and J by 1 base, with 12 bases between. The CDR3 spans 14 residues. The CDR3 loop reads CASSVPRPSYEQYF. The CDR3 DNA sequence: TGTGCCAGCAGTGTTCCACGTCCGTCCTACGAGCAGTACTTC.

The rearrangement joins TRBV11-1 to TRBJ2-7, with a possible D match to TRBD1 (6 bases). Trimming took 0 bases from V and 3 from J, leaving 12 bases between them. The germline gives CDR1 SGHAT, CDR2 FQDESV (reference sequence). This CDR3 spans 15 amino acids. The CDR3 sequence: CASSLARGGLYEQYF. Here the CDR3 DNA reads TGTGCCAGCAGCTTAGCCAGGGGCGGACTCTACGAGCAGTACTTC.

The chain links TRBV5-6 to TRBJ2-7; D assignment may be TRBD1 or TRBD2 (5 bases each). Per germline, CDR1 SGHDT and CDR2 YYEEEE. V lost 4 bases and J 5 bases, leaving 10 bases between the germline ends. The CDR3 runs 12 residues. The DNA for the CDR3 is TGTGCCAGCAGCCACGGGACCCACGAGCAGTACTTC. Translated, it gives CASSHGTHEQYF.